This TCR beta chain originates from a study of identifying expanded T cells in peripheral blood. Findings and caveats of the study: Technical replicates showed around 1.2 changed clones; two weeks approximately 15; four weeks 19. Roughly two-week clone count variance significantly increased as total template count grew.

Points on this clone: Its antigen is not known.

Trimming took off 1 base at V and 5 bases at J, with 9 bases between the two ends. The CDR3 is made up of 14 amino acids. Germline V gene data show CDR1 as SGHVS and CDR2 as FNYEAQ. Measured with immunoSEQ multiplex PCR; TCRdb has only the in-frame clones, and not every one. This table holds about 81,000 clones, roughly 84% found once. The chain joins TRBV7-6 to TRBJ2-1; D perhaps matches TRBD2 (5 bases). This clonotype was sampled from a person aged 18 to 75 in good health. The source material was blood. The CDR3 is CASSLGRRDNEQFF. CDR3 in DNA: TGTGCCAGCAGCTTAGGTCGGCGGGACAATGAGCAGTTCTTC.